This is a list of T cell receptor beta chains from one sample in a study of graft-versus-host responses after intestinal transplantation. Some clones are missing from TCRdb's copy, which holds only in-frame ones; the method was immunoSEQ multiplex PCR. The table records 40,000 or so clones, under 85% of them present only once. The sequences come from PBMCs, collected roughly 1,000 days after transplant. Receptor source: a human patient who received an intestinal transplant, so some T cells may come from the graft donor. CDR3s include the opening cysteine and the closing phenylalanine or tryptophan. The D gene is left open where the match is weak. Size is omitted from some rows. Given values are once, few, many or a class for expanded clones.

- | - | TRBJ2-7 | TRBV11-2 | TGTGCCAGCAGCCAAGAGAGGACATCCTACGAGCAGTACTTC | CASSQERTSYEQYF
TRBD1 | - | TRBJ1-2 | TRBV4-1 | TGCGCCAGCAGCCAAGATCTTTGGGGACAGGGGGCCTATGGCTACACCTTC | CASSQDLWGQGAYGYTF
- | - | TRBJ2-7 | TRBV5-1 | TGCGCCAGCCGGATAGGGCCCTCCTACGAGCAGTACTTC | CASRIGPSYEQYF
TRBD2 | - | TRBJ2-3 | TRBV5-4 | TGTGCCAGCTCTGGACTTGCGACTAGCGGGACAACAGATACGCAGTATTTT | CASSGLATSGTTDTQYF
- | few | TRBJ1-1 | TRBV4-1 | TGCGCCAGCAGCCAAGTCGAGAACAGGGAGTTGAACACTGAAGCTTTCTTT | CASSQVENRELNTEAFF
- | - | TRBJ2-3 | TRBV21-1 | TGTGCCAGCAGCAAAGTGCCTAGCACGCAGTATTTT | CASSKVPSTQYF
- | - | TRBJ2-7 | TRBV6-1 | TGTGCCAGCAGTGAAGGGGCCCGGGGCGAGCAGTACTTC | CASSEGARGEQYF
- | - | TRBJ1-1 | TRBV6-5 | TGTGCCATCATGTCTGCGGGGGGCAACACTGAAGCTTTCTTT | CAIMSAGGNTEAFF
- | - | TRBJ1-5 | TRBV27 | TGTGCCAGCAGTTTAGTTCCACCTAATAGCAATCAGCCCCAGCATTTT | CASSLVPPNSNQPQHF
- | - | TRBJ2-1 | TRBV15 | TGTGCCACCAGCAGGGATGACCACAATGAGCAGTTCTTC | CATSRDDHNEQFF
- | few | TRBJ1-6 | TRBV18 | TGTGCCAGCTCACCCACCGAAAGTTATAATTCACCCCTCCACTTT | CASSPTESYNSPLHF
- | - | TRBJ2-4 | TRBV28 | TGTGCCAGCAGCCCTGCAGGAGACAAAAACATTCAGTACTTC | CASSPAGDKNIQYF
- | - | TRBJ2-5 | TRBV7-9 | TGTGCCAGCAGCTTAAGGACAGACGAAGAGACCCAGTACTTC | CASSLRTDEETQYF
- | - | TRBJ2-7 | TRBV6-6 | TGTGCCAGCAGCAAACATCAGGGGTCGTATTCGGAGCAGTACTTC | CASSKHQGSYSEQYF
- | - | TRBJ2-7 | TRBV7-8 | TGTGCCAGCAGCGATCACCTTTTCGAGCAGTACTTC | CASSDHLFEQYF
TRBD2 | - | TRBJ2-1 | TRBV10-3 | TGTGCCATCAGACCAACTAGCGGTTCCTACAATGAGCAGTTCTTC | CAIRPTSGSYNEQFF
- | - | TRBJ2-2 | TRBV28 | TGTGCCAGCAGACGCGACCCTGTCCCTACCGGGGAGCTGTTTTTT | CASRRDPVPTGELFF
- | once | TRBJ1-5 | TRBV28 | TGTGCCAGCCAACCTCCCAGGGGACAGCCCCAGCATTTT | CASQPPRGQPQHF
- | few | TRBJ2-5 | TRBV4-1 | TGCGCCAGCAGCCAAGAAAGGGCCCAAGAGACCCAGTACTTC | CASSQERAQETQYF
- | - | TRBJ2-5 | TRBV7-8 | TGTGCCAGCAGCTTAGTGAGCGAGACCCAGTACTTC | CASSLVSETQYF
TRBD2 | - | TRBJ2-1 | TRBV27 | TGTGCCAGCAGTTTGCCCTCCCTAGCGGGAGGGCCCACTGAGCAGTTCTTC | CASSLPSLAGGPTEQFF
TRBD1 | - | TRBJ1-2 | TRBV4-1 | TGCGCCAGCAGCCAAGAGGGGCCGGGACAGATAACAGCTAACTATGGCTACACCTTC | CASSQEGPGQITANYGYTF